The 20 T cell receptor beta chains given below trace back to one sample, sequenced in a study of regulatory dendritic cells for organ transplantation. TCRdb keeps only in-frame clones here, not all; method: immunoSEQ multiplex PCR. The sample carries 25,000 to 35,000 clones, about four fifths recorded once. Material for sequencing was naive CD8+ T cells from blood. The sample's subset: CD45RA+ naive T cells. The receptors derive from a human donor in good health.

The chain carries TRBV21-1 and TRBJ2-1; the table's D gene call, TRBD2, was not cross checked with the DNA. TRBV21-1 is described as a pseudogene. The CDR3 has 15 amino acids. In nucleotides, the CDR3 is TGTGCCAGCAGCAAAAAGGGAGCAGTCCACAATGAGCAGTTCTTC. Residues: CASSKKGAVHNEQFF.

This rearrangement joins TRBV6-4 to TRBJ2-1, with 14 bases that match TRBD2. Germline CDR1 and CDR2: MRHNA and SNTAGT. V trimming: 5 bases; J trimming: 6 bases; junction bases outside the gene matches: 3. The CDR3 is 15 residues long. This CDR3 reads CASSRLAGGGNEQFF. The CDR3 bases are TGTGCCAGCAGTAGACTAGCGGGGGGGGGCAATGAGCAGTTCTTC.

The CDR3 DNA follows: TGTGCCAGCAGTTTGACAGGGCTGGGCAATCAGCCCCAGCATTTT. It specifies CASSLTGLGNQPQHF. V is TRBV6-5 and J is TRBJ1-5, with TRBD1 matching over 7 bases. The germline V gene has CDR1 MNHEY and CDR2 SVGAGI. The CDR3 has 15 amino acids. After removal of 4 bases from V and 2 bases from J, the junction contained 5 bases not matched to a gene.

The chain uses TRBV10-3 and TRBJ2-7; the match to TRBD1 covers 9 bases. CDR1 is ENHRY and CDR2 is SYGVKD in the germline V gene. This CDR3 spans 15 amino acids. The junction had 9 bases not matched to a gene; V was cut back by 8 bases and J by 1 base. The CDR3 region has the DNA TGTGCCATCCTTAGCTCCGGGACAGGGTCCTACGAGCAGTACTTC. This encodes CAILSSGTGSYEQYF.

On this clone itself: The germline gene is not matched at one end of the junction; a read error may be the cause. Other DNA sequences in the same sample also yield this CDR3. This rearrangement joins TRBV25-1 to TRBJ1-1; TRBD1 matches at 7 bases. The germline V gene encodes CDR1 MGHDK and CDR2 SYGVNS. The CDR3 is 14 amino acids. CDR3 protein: CASKGDSLNTEAFF. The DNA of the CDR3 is TGTGCCAGCAAAGGGGACAGCTTGAATACTGAAGCTTTCTTT.

The CDR3 DNA is TGCGCCAGCAGCCAAGTCCACAGGGAAGGGGAAAAACTGTTTTTT. This codes for CASSQVHREGEKLFF. The V gene is TRBV4-1, the J gene TRBJ1-4; perhaps TRBD1 as D (6 bases). V lost 1 base, J lost 8 bases, and 14 bases lay in between. The CDR3 has 15 amino acids. Germline-derived CDR1 and CDR2 are MGHRA and YSYEKL.

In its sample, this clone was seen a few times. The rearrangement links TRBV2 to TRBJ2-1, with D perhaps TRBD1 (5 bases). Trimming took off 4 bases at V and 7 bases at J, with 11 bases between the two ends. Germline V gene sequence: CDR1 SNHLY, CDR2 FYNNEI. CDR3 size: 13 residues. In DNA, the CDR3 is TGTGCCAGCAGTGTGGCCAGGGAAAATGAGCAGTTCTTC. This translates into CASSVARENEQFF.

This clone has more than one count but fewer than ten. CDR3 protein: CASSLSEQGSSYEQYF. The CDR3 nucleotides are TGTGCCAGCAGCTTATCGGAACAGGGTTCAAGCTACGAGCAGTACTTC. This rearrangement joins TRBV7-6 to TRBJ2-7; weak D call: TRBD1 (6 bases). The CDR3 covers 16 residues. In germline, CDR1 is SGHVS, CDR2 FNYEAQ. The V and J ends lost 2 bases and 3 bases respectively, with 17 bases between them. Combining the CDR3 with reference TRBV7-6 and TRBJ2-7 gives the whole variable domain GAGVSQSPRYKVTKRGQDVALRCDPISGHVSLYWYRQALGQGPEFLTYFNYEAQQDKSGLPNDRFSAERPEGSISTLTIQRTEQRDSAMYRCASSLSEQGSSYEQYFGPGTRLTVT.

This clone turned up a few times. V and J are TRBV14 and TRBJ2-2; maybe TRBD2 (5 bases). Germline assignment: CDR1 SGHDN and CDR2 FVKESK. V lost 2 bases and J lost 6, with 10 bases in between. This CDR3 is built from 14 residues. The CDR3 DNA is TGTGCCAGCAGCCAATTCAAGGAGGCCGGGGAGCTGTTTTTT. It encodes CASSQFKEAGELFF.

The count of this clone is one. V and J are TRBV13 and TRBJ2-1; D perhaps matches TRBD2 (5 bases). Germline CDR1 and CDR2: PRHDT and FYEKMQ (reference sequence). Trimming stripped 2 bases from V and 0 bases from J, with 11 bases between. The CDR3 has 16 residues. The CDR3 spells CASSLTGSGSYNEQFF. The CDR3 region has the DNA TGTGCCAGCAGCTTAACGGGGAGTGGCTCCTACAATGAGCAGTTCTTC.

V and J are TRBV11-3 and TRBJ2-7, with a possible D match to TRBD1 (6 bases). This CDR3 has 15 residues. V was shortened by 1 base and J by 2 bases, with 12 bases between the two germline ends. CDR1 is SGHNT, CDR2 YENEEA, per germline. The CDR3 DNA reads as TGTGCCAGCAGCTTAGCCCCCAGGGGCCCCTACGAGCAGTACTTC. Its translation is CASSLAPRGPYEQYF. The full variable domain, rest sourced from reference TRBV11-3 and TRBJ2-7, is EAGVVQSPRYKIIEKKQPVAFWCNPISGHNTLYWYLQNLGQGPELLIRYENEEAVDDSQLPKDRFSAERLKGVDSTLKIQPAELGDSAVYLCASSLAPRGPYEQYFGPGTRLTVT.

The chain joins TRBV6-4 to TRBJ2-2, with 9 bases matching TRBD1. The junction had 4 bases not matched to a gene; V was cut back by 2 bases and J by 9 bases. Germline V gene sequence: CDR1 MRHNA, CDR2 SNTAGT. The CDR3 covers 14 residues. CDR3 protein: CASSDGQGIRELFF. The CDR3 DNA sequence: TGTGCCAGCAGTGACGGACAGGGGATCCGGGAGCTGTTTTTT.

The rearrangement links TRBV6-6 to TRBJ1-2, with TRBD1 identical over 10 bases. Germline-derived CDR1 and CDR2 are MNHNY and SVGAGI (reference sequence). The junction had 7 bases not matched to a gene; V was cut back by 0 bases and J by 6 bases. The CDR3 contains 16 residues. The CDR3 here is CASSYSPRDRGDGYTF. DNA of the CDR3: TGTGCCAGCAGTTACTCGCCCCGGGACAGGGGAGATGGCTACACCTTC.

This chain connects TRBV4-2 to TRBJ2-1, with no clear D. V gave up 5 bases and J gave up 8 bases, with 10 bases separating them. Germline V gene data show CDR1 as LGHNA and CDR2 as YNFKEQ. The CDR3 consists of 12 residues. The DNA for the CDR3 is TGTGCCAGCAGCACGATGGGCGATGAGCAGTTCTTC. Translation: CASSTMGDEQFF.

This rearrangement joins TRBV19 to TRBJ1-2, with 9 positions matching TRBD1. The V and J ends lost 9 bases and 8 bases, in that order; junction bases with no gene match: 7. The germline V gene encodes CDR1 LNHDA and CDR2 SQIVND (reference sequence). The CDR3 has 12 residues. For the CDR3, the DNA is TGTGCCAGCCAACAGGGGGCAGGGGGCTACACCTTC. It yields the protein CASQQGAGGYTF.

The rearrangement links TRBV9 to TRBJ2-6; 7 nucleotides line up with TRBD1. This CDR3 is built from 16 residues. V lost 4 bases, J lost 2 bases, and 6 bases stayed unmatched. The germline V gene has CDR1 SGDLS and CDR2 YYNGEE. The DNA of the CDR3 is TGTGCCAGCAGCCCGTACAGGGGTACTGGGGCCAACGTCCTGACTTTC. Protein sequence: CASSPYRGTGANVLTF.

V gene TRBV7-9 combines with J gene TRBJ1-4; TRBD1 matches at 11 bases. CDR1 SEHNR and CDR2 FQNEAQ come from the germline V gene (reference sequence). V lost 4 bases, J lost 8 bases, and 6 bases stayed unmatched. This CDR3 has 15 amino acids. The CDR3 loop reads CASSSARDRGEKLFF. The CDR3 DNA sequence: TGTGCCAGCAGCTCTGCGAGGGACAGGGGGGAAAAACTGTTTTTT.

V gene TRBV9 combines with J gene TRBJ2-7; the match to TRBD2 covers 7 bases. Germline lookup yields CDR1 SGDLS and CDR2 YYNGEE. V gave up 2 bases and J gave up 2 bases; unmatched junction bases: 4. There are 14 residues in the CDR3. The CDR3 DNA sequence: TGTGCCAGCAGCGTGAGGGGAGGGACCTACGAGCAGTACTTC. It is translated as CASSVRGGTYEQYF.

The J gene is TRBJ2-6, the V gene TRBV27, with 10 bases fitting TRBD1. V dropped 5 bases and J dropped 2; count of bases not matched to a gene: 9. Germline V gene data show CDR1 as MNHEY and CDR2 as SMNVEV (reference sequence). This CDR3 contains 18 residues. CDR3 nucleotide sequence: TGTGCCAGCAGTCCCCTCTGGACAGGGGGTCCTGGGGCCAACGTCCTGACTTTC. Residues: CASSPLWTGGPGANVLTF.

The CDR3, as DNA: TGCGCCAGCAGCGGAGCGGGGGGGTACAATGAGCAGTTCTTC. It translates to CASSGAGGYNEQFF. The chain links TRBV5-1 to TRBJ2-1, with 10 bases that match TRBD2. The CDR3 sequence is 14 residues long. The V gene's germline CDR1 is SGHRS and CDR2 YFSETQ. Trimming cost V 4 bases and J 4 bases; bases outside gene matches: 2.